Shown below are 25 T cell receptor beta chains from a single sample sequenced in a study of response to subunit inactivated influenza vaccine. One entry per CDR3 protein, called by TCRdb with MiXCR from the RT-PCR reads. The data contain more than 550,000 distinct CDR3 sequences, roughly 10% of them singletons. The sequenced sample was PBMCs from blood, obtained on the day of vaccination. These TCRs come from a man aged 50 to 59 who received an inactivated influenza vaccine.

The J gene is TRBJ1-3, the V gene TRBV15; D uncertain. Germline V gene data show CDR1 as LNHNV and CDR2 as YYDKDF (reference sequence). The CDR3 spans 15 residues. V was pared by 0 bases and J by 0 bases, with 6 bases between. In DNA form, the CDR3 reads TGTGCCACCAGCAGAGATCTTTTCTCTGGAAACACCATATATTTT. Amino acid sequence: CATSRDLFSGNTIYF.

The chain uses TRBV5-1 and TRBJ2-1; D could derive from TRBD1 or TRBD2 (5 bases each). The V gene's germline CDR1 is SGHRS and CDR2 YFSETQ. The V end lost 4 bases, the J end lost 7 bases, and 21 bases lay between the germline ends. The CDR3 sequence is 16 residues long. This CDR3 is CASSLSRDVAQNEQFF. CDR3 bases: TGCGCCAGCAGCCTCTCACGGGACGTAGCCCAGAATGAGCAGTTCTTC.

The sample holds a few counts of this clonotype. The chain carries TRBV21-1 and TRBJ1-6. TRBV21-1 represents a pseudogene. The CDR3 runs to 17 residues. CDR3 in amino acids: CASSTQLPGPGDSPLHF. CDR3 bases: TGTGCCAGCAGCACCCAATTGCCAGGGCCTGGGGATTCACCCCTCCACTTT.

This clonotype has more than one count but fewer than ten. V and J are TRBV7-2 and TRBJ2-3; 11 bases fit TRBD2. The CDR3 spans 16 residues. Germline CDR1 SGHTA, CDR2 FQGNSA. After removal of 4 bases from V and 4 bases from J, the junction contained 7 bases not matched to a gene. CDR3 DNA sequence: TGTGCCAGCAGCTCAGGACTAGCGGGCCTGGCAGATACGCAGTATTTT. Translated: CASSSGLAGLADTQYF.

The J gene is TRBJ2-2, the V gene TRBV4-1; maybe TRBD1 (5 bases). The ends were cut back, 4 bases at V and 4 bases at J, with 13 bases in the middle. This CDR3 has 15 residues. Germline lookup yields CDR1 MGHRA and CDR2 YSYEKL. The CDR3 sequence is CASSRIMTATGELFF. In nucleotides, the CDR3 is TGCGCCAGCAGCCGAATAATGACAGCCACCGGGGAGCTGTTTTTT.

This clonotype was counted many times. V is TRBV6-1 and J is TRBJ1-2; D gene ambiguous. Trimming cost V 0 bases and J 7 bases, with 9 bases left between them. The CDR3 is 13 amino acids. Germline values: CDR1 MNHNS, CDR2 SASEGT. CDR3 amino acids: CASSEAYRLGYTF. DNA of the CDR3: TGTGCCAGCAGTGAAGCGTATAGGCTTGGCTACACCTTC.

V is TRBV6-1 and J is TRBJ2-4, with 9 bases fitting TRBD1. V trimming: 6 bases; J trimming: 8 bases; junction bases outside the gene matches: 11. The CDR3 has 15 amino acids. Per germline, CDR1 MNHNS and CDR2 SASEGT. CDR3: CASSHTTGGYDIQYF. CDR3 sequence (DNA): TGTGCCAGCAGCCATACGACAGGGGGTTATGACATTCAGTACTTC.

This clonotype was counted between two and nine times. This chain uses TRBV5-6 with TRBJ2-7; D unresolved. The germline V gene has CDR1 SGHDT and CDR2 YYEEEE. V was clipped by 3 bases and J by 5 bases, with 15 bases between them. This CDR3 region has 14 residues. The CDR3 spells CASSSLPSVDEQYF. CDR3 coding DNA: TGTGCCAGCAGCTCCCTCCCCTCTGTGGACGAGCAGTACTTC.

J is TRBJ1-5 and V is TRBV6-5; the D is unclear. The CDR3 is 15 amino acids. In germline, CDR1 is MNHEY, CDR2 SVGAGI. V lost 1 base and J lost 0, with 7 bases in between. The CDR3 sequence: CASSYFLGSNQPQHF. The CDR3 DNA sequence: TGTGCCAGCAGTTACTTCTTGGGTAGCAATCAGCCCCAGCATTTT.

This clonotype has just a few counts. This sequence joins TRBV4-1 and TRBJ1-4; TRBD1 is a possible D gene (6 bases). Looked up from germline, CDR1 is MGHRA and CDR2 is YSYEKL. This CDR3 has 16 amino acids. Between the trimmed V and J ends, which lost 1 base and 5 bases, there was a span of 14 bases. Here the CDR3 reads CASSQVNHGQNEKLFF. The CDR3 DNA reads TGCGCCAGCAGCCAAGTTAATCACGGACAGAATGAAAAACTGTTTTTT.

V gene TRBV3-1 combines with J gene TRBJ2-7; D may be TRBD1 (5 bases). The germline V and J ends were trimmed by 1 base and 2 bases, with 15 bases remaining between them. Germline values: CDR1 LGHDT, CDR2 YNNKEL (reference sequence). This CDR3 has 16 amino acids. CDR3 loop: CASSQGIRTQTYEQYF. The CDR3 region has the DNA TGTGCCAGCAGCCAAGGGATCCGGACACAGACCTACGAGCAGTACTTC.

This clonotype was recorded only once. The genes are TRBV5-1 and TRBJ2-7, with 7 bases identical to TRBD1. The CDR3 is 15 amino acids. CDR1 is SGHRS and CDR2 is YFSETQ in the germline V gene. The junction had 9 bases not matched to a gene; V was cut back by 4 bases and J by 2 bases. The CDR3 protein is CASSPGGQGAYEQYF. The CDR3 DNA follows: TGCGCCAGCAGCCCGGGTGGGCAGGGGGCCTACGAGCAGTACTTC.

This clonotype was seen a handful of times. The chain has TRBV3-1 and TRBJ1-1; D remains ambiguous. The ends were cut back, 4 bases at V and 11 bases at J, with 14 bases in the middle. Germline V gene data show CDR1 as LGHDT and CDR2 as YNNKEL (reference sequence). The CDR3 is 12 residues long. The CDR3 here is CASSPYGRGAFF. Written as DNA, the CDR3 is TGTGCCAGCAGCCCCTACGGGCGGGGTGCTTTCTTT. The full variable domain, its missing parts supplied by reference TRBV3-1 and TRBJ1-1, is DTAVSQTPKYLVTQMGNDKSIKCEQNLGHDTMYWYKQDSKKFLKIMFSYNNKELIINETVPNRFSPKSPDKAHLNLHINSLELGDSAVYFCASSPYGRGAFFGQGTRLTVV.

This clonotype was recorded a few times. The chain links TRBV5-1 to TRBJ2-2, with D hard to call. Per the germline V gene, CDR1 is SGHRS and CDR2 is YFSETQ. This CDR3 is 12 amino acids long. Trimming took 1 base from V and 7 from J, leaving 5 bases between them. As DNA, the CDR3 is TGCGCCAGCAGCTTGATTCTCGGGGAGCTGTTTTTT. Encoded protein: CASSLILGELFF.

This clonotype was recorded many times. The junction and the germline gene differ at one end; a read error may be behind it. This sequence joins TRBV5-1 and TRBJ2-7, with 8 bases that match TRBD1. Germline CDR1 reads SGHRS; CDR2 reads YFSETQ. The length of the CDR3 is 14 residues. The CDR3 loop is CASRTGTGSYEQYF. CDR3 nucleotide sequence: TGTGCCAGCAGAACCGGGACAGGCTCCTACGAGCAGTACTTC.

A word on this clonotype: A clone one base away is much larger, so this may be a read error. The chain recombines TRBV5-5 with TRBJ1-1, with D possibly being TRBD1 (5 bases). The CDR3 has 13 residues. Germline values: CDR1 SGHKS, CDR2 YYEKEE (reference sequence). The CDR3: CSSSLGVGTEAFF. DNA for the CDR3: TGTTCCAGCAGCTTGGGGGTGGGCACTGAAGCTTTCTTT.

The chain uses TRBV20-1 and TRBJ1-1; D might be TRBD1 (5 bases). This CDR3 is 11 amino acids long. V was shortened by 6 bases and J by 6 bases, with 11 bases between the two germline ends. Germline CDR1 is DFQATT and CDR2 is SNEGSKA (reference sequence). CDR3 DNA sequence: TGCAGTGCCCTACAGGTTCCTGAAGCTTTCTTT. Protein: CSALQVPEAFF.

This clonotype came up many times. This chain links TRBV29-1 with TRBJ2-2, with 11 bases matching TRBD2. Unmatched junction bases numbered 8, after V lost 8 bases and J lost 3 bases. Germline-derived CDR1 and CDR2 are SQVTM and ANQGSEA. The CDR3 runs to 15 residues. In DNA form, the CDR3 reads TGCAGCATATCTAGCGGGAGGCGAGACACCGGGGAGCTGTTTTTT. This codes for CSISSGRRDTGELFF.

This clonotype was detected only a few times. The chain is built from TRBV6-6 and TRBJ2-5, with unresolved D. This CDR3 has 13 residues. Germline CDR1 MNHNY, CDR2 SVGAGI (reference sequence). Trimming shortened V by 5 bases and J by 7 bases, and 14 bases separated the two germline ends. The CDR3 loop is CASSGEIDGTQYF. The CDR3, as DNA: TGTGCCAGCAGTGGCGAGATAGATGGGACCCAGTACTTC.

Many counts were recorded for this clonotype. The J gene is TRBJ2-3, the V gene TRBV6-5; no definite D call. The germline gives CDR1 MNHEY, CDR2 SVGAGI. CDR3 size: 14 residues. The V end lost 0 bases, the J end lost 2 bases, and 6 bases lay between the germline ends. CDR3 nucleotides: TGTGCCAGCAGTTACTCGGTAGACACAGATACGCAGTATTTT. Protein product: CASSYSVDTDTQYF.

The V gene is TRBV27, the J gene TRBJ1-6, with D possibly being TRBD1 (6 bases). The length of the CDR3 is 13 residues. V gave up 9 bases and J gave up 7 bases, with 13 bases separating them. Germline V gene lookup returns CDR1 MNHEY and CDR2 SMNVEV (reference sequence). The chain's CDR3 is CASRVQGNSPLHF. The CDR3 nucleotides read TGTGCCAGTCGCGTCCAGGGGAATTCACCCCTCCACTTT.

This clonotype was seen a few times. The CDR3 sequence is CASSVDPGGREINEQFF. The CDR3 DNA reads TGTGCCAGCAGCGTAGACCCCGGGGGGAGGGAGATCAATGAGCAGTTCTTC. The rearrangement uses TRBV9 and TRBJ2-1, with TRBD2 matching over 7 bases. Trimming cost V 0 bases and J 6 bases; bases outside gene matches: 12. CDR3 length: 17 amino acids. In germline, CDR1 is SGDLS, CDR2 YYNGEE. Together with reference TRBV9 and TRBJ2-1, the CDR3 gives the full variable domain: DSGVTQTPKHLITATGQRVTLRCSPRSGDLSVYWYQQSLDQGLQFLIQYYNGEERAKGNILERFSAQQFPDLHSELNLSSLELGDSALYFCASSVDPGGREINEQFFGPGTRLTVL.

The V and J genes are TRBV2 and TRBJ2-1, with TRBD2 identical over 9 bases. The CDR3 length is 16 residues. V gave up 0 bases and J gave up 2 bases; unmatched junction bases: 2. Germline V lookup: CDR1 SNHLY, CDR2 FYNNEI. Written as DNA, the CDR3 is TGTGCCAGCAGTGAAGCTAGCGGGAGTACCTACAATGAGCAGTTCTTC. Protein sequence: CASSEASGSTYNEQFF.

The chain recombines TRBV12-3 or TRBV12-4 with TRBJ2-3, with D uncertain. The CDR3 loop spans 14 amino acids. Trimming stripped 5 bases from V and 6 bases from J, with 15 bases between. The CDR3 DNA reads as TGTGCCAGCAGTCTCTGGAAAGACATCGATACGCAGTATTTT. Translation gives CASSLWKDIDTQYF.

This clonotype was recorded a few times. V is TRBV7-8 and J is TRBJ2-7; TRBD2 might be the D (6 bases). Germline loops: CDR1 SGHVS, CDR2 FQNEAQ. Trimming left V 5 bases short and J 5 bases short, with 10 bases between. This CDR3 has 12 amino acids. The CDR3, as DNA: TGTGCCAGCAGCCCGGGGGTTCACGAGCAGTACTTC. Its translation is CASSPGVHEQYF.